This T cell receptor (beta chain) was observed in a study of blood T cells in healthy people across ages. CDR1 is SEHNR and CDR2 is FQNEAQ in the germline V gene (reference sequence). The CDR3 consists of 16 residues. Study results and limitations: Donor CMV status, an unknown factor, possibly confounded changes in expanded clonotypes.

A second PCR of about 7 to 12 cycles used a sample-barcoded 5' primer and a J-beta primer mix. The template-switch adaptor was a 5' adaptor with 12 random nucleotides. It tagged each cDNA molecule. TCRdb re-called the 5' RACE reads through MiXCR, storing one row per CDR3 protein. The sample carries about 620,000 distinct CDR3 sequences, 20% to 25% recorded once. This clonotype was counted a few times. Its target is unknown. The sequenced sample was blood. The chain uses TRBV7-9 and TRBJ2-1; 9 bases agree with TRBD1. The J call is uncertain, as TRBJ2-7 better fits the DNA end. This receptor was taken from a man between 70 and 80 years old in good health. CDR3 DNA sequence: TGTGCCAGCAGCTTAGGATCCGGGACAGGGACCTACGAGCAGTACTTC. Translation: CASSLGSGTGTYEQYF.